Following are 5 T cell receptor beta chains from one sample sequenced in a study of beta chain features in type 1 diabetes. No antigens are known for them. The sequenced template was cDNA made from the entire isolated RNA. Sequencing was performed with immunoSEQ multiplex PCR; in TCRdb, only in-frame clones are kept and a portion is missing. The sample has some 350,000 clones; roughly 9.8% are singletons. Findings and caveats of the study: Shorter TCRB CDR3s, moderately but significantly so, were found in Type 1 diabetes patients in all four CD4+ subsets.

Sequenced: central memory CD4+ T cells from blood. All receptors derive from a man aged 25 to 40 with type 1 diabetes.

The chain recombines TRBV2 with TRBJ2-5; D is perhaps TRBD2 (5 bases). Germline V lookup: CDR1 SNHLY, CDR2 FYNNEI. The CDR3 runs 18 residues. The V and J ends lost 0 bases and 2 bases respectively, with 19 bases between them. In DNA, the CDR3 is TGTGCCAGCAGTGAAGCTATGATCCCGGCTAGCCCACAAGAGACCCAGTACTTC. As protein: CASSEAMIPASPQETQYF.

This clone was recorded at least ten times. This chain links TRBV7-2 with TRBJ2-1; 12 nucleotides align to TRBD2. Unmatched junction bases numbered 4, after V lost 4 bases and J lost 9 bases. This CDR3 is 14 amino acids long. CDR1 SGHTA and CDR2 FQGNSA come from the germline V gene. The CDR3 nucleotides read TGTGCCAGCAGCTCGACTAGCGGGAGACTTGAGCAGTTCTTC. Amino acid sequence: CASSSTSGRLEQFF.

CDR3 DNA: TGTGCCAGCAGGGCTTTGGGGACAGGGGAGACCCAGTACTTC. Protein: CASRALGTGETQYF. The chain carries TRBV6-1 and TRBJ2-5; 9 positions agree with TRBD1. The CDR3 contains 14 residues. Trimming cost V 6 bases and J 5 bases; bases outside gene matches: 7. The germline V gene has CDR1 MNHNS and CDR2 SASEGT.

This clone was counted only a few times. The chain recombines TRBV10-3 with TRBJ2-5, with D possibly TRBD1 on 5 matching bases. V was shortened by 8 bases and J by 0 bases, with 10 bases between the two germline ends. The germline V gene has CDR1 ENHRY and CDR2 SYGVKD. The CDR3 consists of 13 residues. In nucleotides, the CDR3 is TGTGCCATCCGAGGACACAACCAAGAGACCCAGTACTTC. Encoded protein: CAIRGHNQETQYF.

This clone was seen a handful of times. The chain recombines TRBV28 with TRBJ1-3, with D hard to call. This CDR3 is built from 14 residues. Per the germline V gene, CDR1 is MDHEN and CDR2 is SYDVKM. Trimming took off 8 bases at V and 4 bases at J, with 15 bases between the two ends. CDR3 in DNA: TGTGCCAGCTACGGAACGGCGTTAGGAAACACCATATATTTT. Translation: CASYGTALGNTIYF.